This T cell receptor (beta chain) was recovered during a study of T cell repertoires in cytomegalovirus infection (dated by TCRdb to the late 2010s). About the investigation overall: Because public TCR beta signatures pointed to carriage of CMV infection together with the matching HLA type, the HLA type of each donor mattered for the analysis. Findings and caveats that apply to the study as a whole: In the ex vivo response, HLA-C-restricted CMV-specific TCR beta clonotypes were dominant, and in two of eight donors the single most frequent clonotype came from this HLA-C-restricted group. In both this cohort and an independent cohort of under 450 donors, the cumulative frequency of public TCR beta family members distinguished carriers of CMV infection plus the relevant HLA type.

The reads were generated on an Illumina HiSeq 1500. TCRdb redid the processing of the public reads, applying fastp at Q25 and MiXCR, and retained in-frame beta chains. For every CDR3 protein sequence, its rows merge into one entry that carries the most common genes and DNA. The sample table holds about 310,000 distinct CDR3 sequences, of which 9.6% were seen once. The ten largest make up around 2.5% of the sample. This clonotype was seen only a few times. What antigen it recognizes has not been identified. Per-nucleotide qualities are absent, and no much larger clonotype sits a single base away. The germline V gene provides CDR1 SNHLY and CDR2 FYNNEI. The V end loses 0 bases and the J end loses 6 bases, and a stretch of 11 bases separates them. The CDR3 measures 14 amino acids from cysteine to phenylalanine. Just CDR3 DNA is preserved here, 42 bases in frame from base 1.

The chain is assembled from TRBV2 and TRBJ1-2, with the D gene not clear enough to name. The sequenced sample consisted of PBMCs. This receptor was identified in a human donor in good health (CMV status not recorded). Some clones in this sample may be carry-over from other donors' samples. Here the CDR3 is given as CASSEAGSLDGYTF. The DNA is as follows: TGTGCCAGCAGTGAAGCAGGATCCCTCGATGGCTACACCTTC. Beyond the CDR3, the reference TRBV2 and TRBJ1-2 genes provide the residues; the full variable domain reads: EPEVTQTPSHQVTQMGQEVILRCVPISNHLYFYWYRQILGQKVEFLVSFYNNEISEKSEIFDDQFSVERPDGSNFTLKIRSTKLEDSAMYFCASSEAGSLDGYTFGSGTRLTVV.